These T cell receptor beta chains were read from a single sample in a study of blood T cell repertoires in COVID-19. The assay was immunoSEQ multiplex PCR, and TCRdb's table has in-frame clones only and misses some. This table holds over 100,000 clones, 82% found once. The sequenced material came from peripheral blood. The receptor source for this set is a woman aged 70-85 years with acute or convalescent COVID-19. The CDR3 runs from the conserved cysteine through the conserved F or W. D genes are given only for firm matches. Expanded clones are given a class, and other clones once, few, many or no size at all.

D gene,V gene,clone size,J gene,CDR3 DNA,CDR3 protein
NA,TRBV13,NA,TRBJ1-1,TGTGCCAGCAGCTTAGCCGCGACAGGGAACACTGAAGCTTTCTTT,CASSLAATGNTEAFF
NA,TRBV7-2,few,TRBJ1-5,TGTGCCAGCAGCCCAGTTGGGACACCTAAAAACAATCAGCCCCAGCATTTT,CASSPVGTPKNNQPQHF
NA,TRBV19,NA,TRBJ1-3,TGTGCCAGTAGTATAGCAGGGGCATATGGAAACACCATATATTTT,CASSIAGAYGNTIYF
NA,TRBV6-6,once,TRBJ1-2,TGTGCCAGCAGTTACCCCGTTGGGCAGGGGATCGCCGGCTACACCTTC,CASSYPVGQGIAGYTF
TRBD1,TRBV3-1/TRBV3-2,NA,TRBJ1-6,TGTGCCAGCAGCCAAGATATCGACAGGGCTGGATCACCCCTCCACTTT,CASSQDIDRAGSPLHF
TRBD2,TRBV5-4,NA,TRBJ2-3,TGTGCCAGCAGCTTGCTAGCGGGGGGCCGCGGCGCAGATACGCAGTATTTT,CASSLLAGGRGADTQYF
TRBD2,TRBV6-4,medium-sized,TRBJ2-1,TGTGCCAGCAGTATGACTAGCGGGGGGCACAATGAGCAGTTCTTC,CASSMTSGGHNEQFF
NA,TRBV29-1,few,TRBJ2-5,TGCAGCGTTGAACCCGGACAGTACGTAGAGACCCAGTACTTC,CSVEPGQYVETQYF
TRBD1,TRBV10-3,NA,TRBJ1-1,TGTGCCATCAGTGATAAGGACAGGGACCCTGAAGCTTTCTTT,CAISDKDRDPEAFF
NA,TRBV25-1,NA,TRBJ1-2,TGTGCCAGCAGTAGAACAGGGTCCTGGGTAGCTGGCTACACCTTC,CASSRTGSWVAGYTF
NA,TRBV9,medium-sized,TRBJ1-6,TGTGCCAGCAGCGTCACTGACTCCTATAATTCACCCCTCCACTTT,CASSVTDSYNSPLHF
TRBD1,TRBV7-8,NA,TRBJ1-2,TGTGCCAGCAGCTTGAGCAGGACAGGGAGGGGCTACACCTTC,CASSLSRTGRGYTF
NA,TRBV19,NA,TRBJ1-1,TGTGCCAGTAGTATAGGCCTCACAAGAAACACTGAAGCTTTCTTT,CASSIGLTRNTEAFF
NA,TRBV6-2/TRBV6-3,NA,TRBJ1-1,TGTGCCAGCAGTGCCCGGGGGGGTGCCACTGAAGCTTTCTTT,CASSARGGATEAFF
TRBD2,TRBV24-1,NA,TRBJ2-5,TGTGCCACCAGTGACGTTGGAGCGGGGCAAGAGACCCAGTACTTC,CATSDVGAGQETQYF
NA,TRBV27,NA,TRBJ1-2,TGTGCCAGCAGTTTATTGGTGGGGGGTCCCCTCTACACCTTC,CASSLLVGGPLYTF
TRBD1,TRBV6-5,NA,TRBJ1-3,TGTGCCAGCAGTCTACAGGGGAGTGGAAACACCATATATTTT,CASSLQGSGNTIYF
NA,TRBV14,NA,TRBJ2-2,TGTGCCAGCAGCCAAATGACCACGGGGGTCGGGGAGCTGTTTTTT,CASSQMTTGVGELFF
TRBD2,TRBV3-1/TRBV3-2,NA,TRBJ2-1,TGTGCCAGCAGCCGCCTAGCGGGGGTCGACAATGAGCAGTTCTTC,CASSRLAGVDNEQFF
TRBD1,TRBV6-5,once,TRBJ2-1,TGTGCCAGCAGCGGACAGGGGGCTGAGGAGCAGTTCTTC,CASSGQGAEEQFF
TRBD2,TRBV11-3,NA,TRBJ2-5,TGTGCCAGCAGAGCGGGGAGGGAGACCCAGTACTTC,CASRAGRETQYF
NA,TRBV4-2,NA,TRBJ2-5,TGTGCCAGCAGCCAAGATCGAAGGGGGTTAGAGACCCAGTACTTC,CASSQDRRGLETQYF
NA,TRBV20-1,few,TRBJ1-1,TGCAGTGCCTCCCCTGAAGCTTTCTTT,CSASPEAFF
NA,TRBV30,NA,TRBJ1-1,TGTGCCTGGAGGAGGGTGAACACTGAAGCTTTCTTT,CAWRRVNTEAFF
NA,TRBV5-1,NA,TRBJ2-5,TGCGCCAGCAGCTTGGTTACAGGTGGGGTTGTCCAAGAGACCCAGTACTTC,CASSLVTGGVVQETQYF
TRBD1,TRBV23-1,once,TRBJ2-7,TGCGCCAGCAAACCGGGACAGGGGGCCTCCTACGAGCAGTACTTC,CASKPGQGASYEQYF
TRBD1,TRBV11-2,once,TRBJ1-2,TGTGCCAGCAGCCAAGAGGGGACAGTAGGCGAAAAGGCTGGCTACACCTTC,CASSQEGTVGEKAGYTF
NA,TRBV4-1,NA,TRBJ2-2,TGCGCCAGCAGCCGATCAAGACTGGGGGGGCCCGCCACCGGGGAGCTGTTTTTT,CASSRSRLGGPATGELFF